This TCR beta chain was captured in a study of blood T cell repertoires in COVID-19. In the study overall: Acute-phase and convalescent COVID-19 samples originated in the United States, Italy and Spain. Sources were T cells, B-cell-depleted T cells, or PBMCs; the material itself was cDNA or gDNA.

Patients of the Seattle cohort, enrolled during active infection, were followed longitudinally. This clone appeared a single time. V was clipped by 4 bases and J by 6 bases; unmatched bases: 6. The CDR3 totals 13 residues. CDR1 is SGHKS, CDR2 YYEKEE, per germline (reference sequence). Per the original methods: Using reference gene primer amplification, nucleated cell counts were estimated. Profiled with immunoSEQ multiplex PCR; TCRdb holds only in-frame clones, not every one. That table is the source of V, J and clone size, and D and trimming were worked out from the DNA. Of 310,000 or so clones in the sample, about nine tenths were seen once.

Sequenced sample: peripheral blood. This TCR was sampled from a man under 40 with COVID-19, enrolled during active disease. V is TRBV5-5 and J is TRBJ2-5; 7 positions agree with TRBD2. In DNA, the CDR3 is TGTGCCAGCAGCCAGACTAGCTTTCAGACCCAGTACTTC. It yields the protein CASSQTSFQTQYF. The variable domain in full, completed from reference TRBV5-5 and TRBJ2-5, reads DAGVTQSPTHLIKTRGQQVTLRCSPISGHKSVSWYQQVLGQGPQFIFQYYEKEERGRGNFPDRFSARQFPNYSSELNVNALLLGDSALYLCASSQTSFQTQYFGPGTRLLVL.